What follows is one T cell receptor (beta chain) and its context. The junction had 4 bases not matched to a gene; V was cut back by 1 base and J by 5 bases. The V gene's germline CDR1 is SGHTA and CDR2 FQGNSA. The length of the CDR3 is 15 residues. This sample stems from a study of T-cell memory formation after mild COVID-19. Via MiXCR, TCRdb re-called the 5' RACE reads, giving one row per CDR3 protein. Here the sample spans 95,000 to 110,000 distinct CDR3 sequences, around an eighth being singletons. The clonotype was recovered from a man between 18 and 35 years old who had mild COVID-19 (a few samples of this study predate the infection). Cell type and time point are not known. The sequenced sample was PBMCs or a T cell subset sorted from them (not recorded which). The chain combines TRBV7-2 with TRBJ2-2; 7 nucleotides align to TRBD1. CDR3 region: CASSLESGGTGELFF. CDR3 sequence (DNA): TGTGCCAGCAGCTTAGAGTCAGGGGGTACCGGGGAGCTGTTTTTT.